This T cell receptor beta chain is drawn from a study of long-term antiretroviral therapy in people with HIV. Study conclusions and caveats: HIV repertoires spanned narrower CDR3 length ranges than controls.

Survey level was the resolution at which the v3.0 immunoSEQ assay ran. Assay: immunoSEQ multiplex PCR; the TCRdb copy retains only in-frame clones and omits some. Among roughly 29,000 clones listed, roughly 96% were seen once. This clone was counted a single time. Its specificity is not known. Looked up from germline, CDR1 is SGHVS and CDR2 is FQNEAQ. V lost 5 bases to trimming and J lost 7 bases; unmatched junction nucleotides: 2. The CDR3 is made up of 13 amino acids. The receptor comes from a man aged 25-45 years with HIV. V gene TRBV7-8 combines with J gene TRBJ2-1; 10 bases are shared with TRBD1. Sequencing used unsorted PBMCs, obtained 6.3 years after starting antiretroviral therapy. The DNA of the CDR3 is TGTGCCAGCAGCCCGGGACAGGGGAATGAGCAGTTCTTC. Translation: CASSPGQGNEQFF.